These T cell receptor beta chains were read from a single sample in a study of beta chain features in type 1 diabetes. Measured with immunoSEQ multiplex PCR; TCRdb has only the in-frame clones, and not every one. The sample records tens of thousands of clones, around half being singletons. Input material: stem cell memory CD4+ T cells from blood. The receptors stem from a man aged 25-45 years with type 1 diabetes. The CDR3 runs from the conserved cysteine through the conserved F or W. Each record gives: V gene, J gene, CDR3 protein.

TRBV7-6	TRBJ2-5	CASSTRQQVQETQYF
TRBV5-1	TRBJ2-3	CASSPSTGPDTQYF
TRBV10-3	TRBJ2-5	CATQQGETQYF
TRBV9	TRBJ2-3	CASSVEPRTSGGIDTQYF
TRBV6-1	TRBJ2-5	CASSELAGTKETQYF
TRBV10-1	TRBJ2-5	CATQPGQGGGTQYF
TRBV27	TRBJ2-7	CASSLIQGAADEQYF
TRBV29-1	TRBJ2-1	CSVGHSSYNEQFF
TRBV5-1	TRBJ2-5	CASSLGEAQYF
TRBV6-5	TRBJ2-7	CASSPAPGTAYEQYF
TRBV11-2	TRBJ2-1	CASSLRDNLGGYEQFF
TRBV18	TRBJ2-3	CASSHYTDTQYF
TRBV11-2	TRBJ1-2	CASSPQTDNYGYTF
TRBV7-2	TRBJ2-7	CASSWGTSATYEQYF
TRBV19	TRBJ2-2	CASRAGELFF
TRBV2	TRBJ2-1	CASSVPLAGVNEQFF
TRBV2	TRBJ2-7	CASSESGLASYEQYF
TRBV4-1	TRBJ1-1	CASSQRNTNTEAFF
TRBV27	TRBJ2-7	CASMTSGSYEQYF
TRBV6-1	TRBJ2-2	CASTEKEGSGELFF
TRBV5-1	TRBJ2-1	CASSFGGSSYNEQFF
TRBV6-1	TRBJ2-1	CASSEVRESYNEQFF
TRBV7-2	TRBJ2-7	CASSFYGPYEQYF
TRBV7-2	TRBJ1-1	CASSLQVKTEAFF
TRBV5-4	TRBJ1-2	CASSPPRAHNYGYTF
TRBV19	TRBJ2-1	CASASGGSSYNEQFF
TRBV18	TRBJ2-7	CASSPGQAVYEQYF
TRBV7-7	TRBJ2-7	CASSPGWGPSYEQYF
TRBV6-5	TRBJ2-3	CASSFRDNTDTQYF
TRBV11-2	TRBJ2-1	CASSSGGDPTYNEQFF
TRBV30	TRBJ2-7	CAWSPLTGMSSYEQYF
TRBV5-4	TRBJ1-3	CASSFPGSGNTIYF
TRBV7-2	TRBJ2-2	CASSFPAGGRTAGELFF
TRBV11-2	TRBJ2-1	CASSLNRGGSYNEQFF
TRBV7-9	TRBJ2-3	CASSSGQGESTDTQYF
TRBV5-1	TRBJ1-1	CASSFQTGNTEAFF
TRBV28	TRBJ2-3	CASTTRGTGGYSDTQYF
TRBV11-3	TRBJ2-3	CASSSPGTDTQYF
TRBV11-2	TRBJ1-4	CASSLSGLRGEKLFF
TRBV19	TRBJ2-2	CASRERGNTGELFF
TRBV2	TRBJ2-7	CASSERAGSYEQYF
TRBV30	TRBJ2-7	CAWSAVYEQYF
TRBV10-3	TRBJ1-4	CAISEGPDEKLFF
TRBV5-1	TRBJ2-7	CASPIGLAGAVEQYF
TRBV12-5	TRBJ2-1	CASGWAGDLNSYNEQFF
TRBV11-2	TRBJ2-1	CASSPYNEQFF
TRBV29-1	TRBJ1-4	CSVAMTGEWKLFF
TRBV5-1	TRBJ1-1	CASSLDSTSEAFF
TRBV18	TRBJ2-7	CASSPPLSLYEQYF
TRBV5-4	TRBJ1-1	CASSRDRLNTEAFF
TRBV4-1	TRBJ1-1	CASSDTGGLGTEAFF
TRBV6-1	TRBJ2-1	CASRTGGASYNEQFF
TRBV5-5	TRBJ1-1	CASSFARNTEAFF